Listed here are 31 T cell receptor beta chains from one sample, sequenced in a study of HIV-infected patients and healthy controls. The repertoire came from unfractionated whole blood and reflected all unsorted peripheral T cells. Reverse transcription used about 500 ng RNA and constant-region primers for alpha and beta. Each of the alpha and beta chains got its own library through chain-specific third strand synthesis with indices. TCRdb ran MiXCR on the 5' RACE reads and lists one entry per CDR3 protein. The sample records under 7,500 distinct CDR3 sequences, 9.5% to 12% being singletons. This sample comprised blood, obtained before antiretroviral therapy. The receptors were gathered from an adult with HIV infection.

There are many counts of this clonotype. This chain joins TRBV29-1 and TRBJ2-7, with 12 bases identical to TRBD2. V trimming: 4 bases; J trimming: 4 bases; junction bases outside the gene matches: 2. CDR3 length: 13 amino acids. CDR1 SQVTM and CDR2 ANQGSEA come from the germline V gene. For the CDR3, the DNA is TGCAGCGTTGGGACTAGCGGGGTTTACGAGCAGTACTTC. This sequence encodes CSVGTSGVYEQYF.

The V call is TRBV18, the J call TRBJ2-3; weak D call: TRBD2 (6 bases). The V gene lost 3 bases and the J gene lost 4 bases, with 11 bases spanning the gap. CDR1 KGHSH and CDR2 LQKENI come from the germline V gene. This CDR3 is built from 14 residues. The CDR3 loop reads CASSPTGASDTQYF. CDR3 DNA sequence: TGTGCCAGCTCACCTACGGGAGCTTCAGATACGCAGTATTTT.

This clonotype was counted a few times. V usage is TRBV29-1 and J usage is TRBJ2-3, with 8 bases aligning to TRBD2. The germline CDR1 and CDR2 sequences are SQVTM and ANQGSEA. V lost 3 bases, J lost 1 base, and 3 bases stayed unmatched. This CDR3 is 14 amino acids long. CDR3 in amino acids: CSVEAGGGTDTQYF. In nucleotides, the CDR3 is TGCAGCGTTGAGGCGGGAGGTGGCACAGATACGCAGTATTTT.

CDR3 amino acids: CASSRTKIPTGNPTEAFF. The CDR3 DNA is TGTGCCAGTAGCCGAACCAAAATACCGACAGGGAATCCCACTGAAGCTTTCTTT. The chain carries TRBV19 and TRBJ1-1; the match to TRBD1 covers 7 bases. The CDR3 sequence is 18 residues long. Unmatched junction bases numbered 20, after V lost 6 bases and J lost 4 bases. Germline loops: CDR1 LNHDA, CDR2 SQIVND (reference sequence). The full variable domain, in which reference TRBV19 and TRBJ1-1 provide the parts outside the CDR3, is DGGITQSPKYLFRKEGQNVTLSCEQNLNHDAMYWYRQDPGQGLRLIYYSQIVNDFQKGDIAEGYSVSREKKESFPLTVTSAQKNPTAFYLCASSRTKIPTGNPTEAFFGQGTRLTVV.

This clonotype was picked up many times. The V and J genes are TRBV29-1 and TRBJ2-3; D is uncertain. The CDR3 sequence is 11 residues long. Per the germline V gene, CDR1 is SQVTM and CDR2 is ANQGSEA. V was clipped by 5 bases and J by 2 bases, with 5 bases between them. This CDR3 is CSVSITDTQYF. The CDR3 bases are TGCAGCGTTTCCATCACAGATACGCAGTATTTT.

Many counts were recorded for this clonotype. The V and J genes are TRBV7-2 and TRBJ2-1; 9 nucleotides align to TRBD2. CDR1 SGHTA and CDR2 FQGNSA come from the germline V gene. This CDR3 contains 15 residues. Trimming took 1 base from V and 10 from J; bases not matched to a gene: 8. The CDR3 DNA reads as TGTGCCAGCAGCTTAGTGGGCGGGAGGGCCGCCGAGCAGTTCTTC. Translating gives CASSLVGGRAAEQFF.

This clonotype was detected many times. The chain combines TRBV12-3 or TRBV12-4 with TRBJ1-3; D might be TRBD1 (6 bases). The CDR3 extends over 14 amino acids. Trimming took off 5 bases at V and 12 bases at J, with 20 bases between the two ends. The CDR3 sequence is CASSPNFGQSHIYF. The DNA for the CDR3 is TGTGCCAGCAGTCCCAACTTCGGACAGAGCCACATATATTTT.

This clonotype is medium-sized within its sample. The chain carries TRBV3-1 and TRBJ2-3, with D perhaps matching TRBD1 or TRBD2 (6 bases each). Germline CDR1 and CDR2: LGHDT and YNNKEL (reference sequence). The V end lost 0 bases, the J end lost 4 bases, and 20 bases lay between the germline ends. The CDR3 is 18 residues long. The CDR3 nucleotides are TGTGCCAGCAGCCAAGATAGATTCCGGGGGCTTAGCGCAGATACGCAGTATTTT. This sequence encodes CASSQDRFRGLSADTQYF.

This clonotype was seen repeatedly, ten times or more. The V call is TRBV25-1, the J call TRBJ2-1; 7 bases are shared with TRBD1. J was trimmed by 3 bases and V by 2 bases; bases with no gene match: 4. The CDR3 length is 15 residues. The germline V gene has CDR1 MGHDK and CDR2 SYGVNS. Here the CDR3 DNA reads TGTGCCAGCAGTGAAGGAGACAGGGACTACAATGAGCAGTTCTTC. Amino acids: CASSEGDRDYNEQFF.

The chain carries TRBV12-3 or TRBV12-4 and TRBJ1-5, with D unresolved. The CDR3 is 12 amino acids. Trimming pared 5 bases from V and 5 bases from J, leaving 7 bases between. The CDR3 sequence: CASSDGYQPQHF. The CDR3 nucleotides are TGTGCCAGCAGTGACGGCTATCAGCCCCAGCATTTT.

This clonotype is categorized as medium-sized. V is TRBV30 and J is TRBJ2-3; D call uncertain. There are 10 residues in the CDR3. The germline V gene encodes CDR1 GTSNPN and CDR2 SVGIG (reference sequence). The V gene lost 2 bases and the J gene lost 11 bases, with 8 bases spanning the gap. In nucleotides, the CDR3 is TGTGCCTGGAGTCTGGAGAAGCAGTATTTT. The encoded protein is CAWSLEKQYF.

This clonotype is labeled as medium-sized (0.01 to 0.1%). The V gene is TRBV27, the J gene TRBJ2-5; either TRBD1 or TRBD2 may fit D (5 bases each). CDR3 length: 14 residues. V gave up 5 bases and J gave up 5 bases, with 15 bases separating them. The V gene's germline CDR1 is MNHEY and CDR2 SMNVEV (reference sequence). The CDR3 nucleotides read TGTGCCAGCAGTATGGGACCACACGCCGAGACCCAGTACTTC. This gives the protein CASSMGPHAETQYF.

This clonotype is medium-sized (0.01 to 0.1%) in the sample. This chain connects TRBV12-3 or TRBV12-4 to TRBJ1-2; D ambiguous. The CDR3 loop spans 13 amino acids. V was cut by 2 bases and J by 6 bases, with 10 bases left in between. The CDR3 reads CASSLPGTHGYTF. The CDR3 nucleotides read TGTGCCAGCAGTTTACCCGGTACCCATGGCTACACCTTC.

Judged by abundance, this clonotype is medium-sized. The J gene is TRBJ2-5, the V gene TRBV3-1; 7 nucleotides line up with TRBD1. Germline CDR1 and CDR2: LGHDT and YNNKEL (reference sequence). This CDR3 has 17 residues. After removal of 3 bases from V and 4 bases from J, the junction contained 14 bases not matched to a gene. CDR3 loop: CASSQASPGTDLETQYF. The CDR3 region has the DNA TGTGCCAGCAGCCAGGCCTCTCCCGGGACAGACTTAGAGACCCAGTACTTC.

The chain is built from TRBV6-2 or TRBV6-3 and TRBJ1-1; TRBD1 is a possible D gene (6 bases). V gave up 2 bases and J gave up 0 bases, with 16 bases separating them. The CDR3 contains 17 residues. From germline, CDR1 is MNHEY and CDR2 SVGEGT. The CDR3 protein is CASSYLTGGPLNTEAFF. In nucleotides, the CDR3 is TGTGCCAGCAGTTACCTGACAGGCGGACCTCTGAACACTGAAGCTTTCTTT.

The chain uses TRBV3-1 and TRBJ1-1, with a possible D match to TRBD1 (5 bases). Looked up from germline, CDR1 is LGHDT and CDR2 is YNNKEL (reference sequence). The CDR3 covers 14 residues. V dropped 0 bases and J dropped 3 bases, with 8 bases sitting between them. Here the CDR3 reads CASSQEGGYTEAFF. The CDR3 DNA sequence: TGTGCCAGCAGCCAAGAGGGGGGTTACACTGAAGCTTTCTTT.

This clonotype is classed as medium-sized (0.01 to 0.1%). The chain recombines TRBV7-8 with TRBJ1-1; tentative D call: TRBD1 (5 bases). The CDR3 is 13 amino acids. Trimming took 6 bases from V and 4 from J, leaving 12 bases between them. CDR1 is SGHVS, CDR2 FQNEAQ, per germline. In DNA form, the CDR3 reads TGTGCCAGCAGTTCTATTGGGGGCACTGAAGCTTTCTTT. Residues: CASSSIGGTEAFF.

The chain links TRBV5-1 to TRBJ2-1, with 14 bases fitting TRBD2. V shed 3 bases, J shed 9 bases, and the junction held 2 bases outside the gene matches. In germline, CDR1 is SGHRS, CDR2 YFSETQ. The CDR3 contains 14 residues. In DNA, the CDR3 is TGCGCCAGCAGCTGGGGACTAGCGGGAGCTGAGCAGTTCTTC. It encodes CASSWGLAGAEQFF.

CDR3 sequence (DNA): TGTGCCAGCAGCTTGGCGGGCGATCAGCCCCAGCATTTT. Translating it yields CASSLAGDQPQHF. The rearrangement uses TRBV5-6 and TRBJ1-5; D remains unclear. From germline, CDR1 is SGHDT and CDR2 YYEEEE. Trimming took 0 bases from V and 5 from J, leaving 6 bases between them. The CDR3 contains 13 residues. The full variable domain, rest sourced from reference TRBV5-6 and TRBJ1-5, is DAGVTQSPTHLIKTRGQQVTLRCSPKSGHDTVSWYQQALGQGPQFIFQYYEEEERQRGNFPDRFSGHQFPNYSSELNVNALLLGDSALYLCASSLAGDQPQHFGDGTRLSIL.

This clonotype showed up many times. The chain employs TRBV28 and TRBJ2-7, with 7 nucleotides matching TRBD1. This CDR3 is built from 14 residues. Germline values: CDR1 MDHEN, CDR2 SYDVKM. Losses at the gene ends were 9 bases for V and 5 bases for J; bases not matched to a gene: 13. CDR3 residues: CASLPGTARDEQYF. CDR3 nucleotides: TGTGCCAGTCTTCCCGGGACAGCCAGGGACGAGCAGTACTTC.

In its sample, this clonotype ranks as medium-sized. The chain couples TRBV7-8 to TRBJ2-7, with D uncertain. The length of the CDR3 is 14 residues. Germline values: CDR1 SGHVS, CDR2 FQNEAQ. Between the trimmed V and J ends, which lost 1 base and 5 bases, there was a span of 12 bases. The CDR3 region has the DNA TGTGCCAGCAGCTTAGGATTGACTGGGAACGAGCAGTACTTC. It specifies CASSLGLTGNEQYF.

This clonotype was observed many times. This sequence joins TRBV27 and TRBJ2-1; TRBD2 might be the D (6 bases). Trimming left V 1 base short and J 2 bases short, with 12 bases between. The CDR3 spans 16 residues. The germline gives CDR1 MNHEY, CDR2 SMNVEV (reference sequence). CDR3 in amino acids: CASSLWRDPAYNEQFF. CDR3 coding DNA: TGTGCCAGCAGTTTATGGCGGGACCCAGCCTACAATGAGCAGTTCTTC.

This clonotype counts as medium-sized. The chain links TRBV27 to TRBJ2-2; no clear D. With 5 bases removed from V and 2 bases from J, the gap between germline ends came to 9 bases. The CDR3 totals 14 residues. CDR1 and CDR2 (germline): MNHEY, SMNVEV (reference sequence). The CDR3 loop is CASSPTKNTGELFF. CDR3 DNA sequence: TGTGCCAGCAGTCCGACCAAAAACACCGGGGAGCTGTTTTTT.

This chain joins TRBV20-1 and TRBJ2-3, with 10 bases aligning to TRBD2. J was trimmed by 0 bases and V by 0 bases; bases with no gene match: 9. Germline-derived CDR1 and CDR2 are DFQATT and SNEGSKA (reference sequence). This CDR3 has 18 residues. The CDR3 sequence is CSARDPSGRAESTDTQYF. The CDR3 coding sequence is TGCAGTGCTAGAGATCCGAGCGGGAGGGCCGAGAGCACAGATACGCAGTATTTT.

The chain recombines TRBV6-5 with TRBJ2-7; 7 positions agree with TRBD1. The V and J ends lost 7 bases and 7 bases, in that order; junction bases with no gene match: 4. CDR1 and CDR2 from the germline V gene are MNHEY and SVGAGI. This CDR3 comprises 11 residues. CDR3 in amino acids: CASTRGQEQYF. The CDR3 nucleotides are TGTGCCAGCACAAGGGGGCAAGAGCAGTACTTC.

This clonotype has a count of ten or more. This CDR3 is CASSLGSTSDTQYF. The CDR3 DNA is TGTGCCAGCAGCTTAGGCTCCACTTCAGATACGCAGTATTTT. The chain is built from TRBV11-3 and TRBJ2-3; unclear D gene. Germline V gene data show CDR1 as SGHNT and CDR2 as YENEEA. V dropped 1 base and J dropped 4 bases, with 9 bases sitting between them. This CDR3 has 14 residues.

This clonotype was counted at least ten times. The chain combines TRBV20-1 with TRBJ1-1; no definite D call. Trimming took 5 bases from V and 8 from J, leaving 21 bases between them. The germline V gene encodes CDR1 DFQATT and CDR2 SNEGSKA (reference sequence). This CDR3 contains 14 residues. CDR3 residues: CSASNWGTGREAFF. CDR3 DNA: TGCAGTGCTTCCAACTGGGGAACCGGTCGGGAAGCTTTCTTT.

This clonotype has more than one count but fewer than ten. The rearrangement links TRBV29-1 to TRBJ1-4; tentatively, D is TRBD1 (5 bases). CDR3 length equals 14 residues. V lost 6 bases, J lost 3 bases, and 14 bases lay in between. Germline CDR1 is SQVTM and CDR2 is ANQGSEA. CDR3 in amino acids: CSVSGSSPNEKLFF. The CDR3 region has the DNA TGCAGCGTCTCAGGGTCCTCCCCTAATGAAAAACTGTTTTTT.

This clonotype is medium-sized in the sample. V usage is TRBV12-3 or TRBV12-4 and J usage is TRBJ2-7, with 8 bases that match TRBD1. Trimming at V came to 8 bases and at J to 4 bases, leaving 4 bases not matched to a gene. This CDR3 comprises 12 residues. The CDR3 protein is CASGYRGYEQYF. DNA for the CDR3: TGTGCCAGCGGGTACAGGGGGTACGAGCAGTACTTC.

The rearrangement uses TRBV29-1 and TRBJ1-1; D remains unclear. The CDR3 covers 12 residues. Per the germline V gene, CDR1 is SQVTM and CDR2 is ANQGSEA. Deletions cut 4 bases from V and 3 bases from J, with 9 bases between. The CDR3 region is CSVVPGYTEAFF. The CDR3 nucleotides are TGCAGCGTTGTACCGGGCTACACTGAAGCTTTCTTT.

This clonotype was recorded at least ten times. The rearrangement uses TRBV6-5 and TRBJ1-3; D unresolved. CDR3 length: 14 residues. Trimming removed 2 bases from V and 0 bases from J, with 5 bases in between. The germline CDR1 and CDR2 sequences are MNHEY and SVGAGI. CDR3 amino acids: CASSYRSSGNTIYF. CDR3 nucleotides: TGTGCCAGCAGTTACCGGTCCTCTGGAAACACCATATATTTT.